This entry concerns a single T cell receptor beta chain. This sample is part of a study of blood T cell repertoires in COVID-19. Study details: T cells, B-cell-depleted T cells, or PBMCs supplied cDNA or gDNA.

The germline V gene encodes CDR1 SNHLY and CDR2 FYNNEI. This CDR3 is 11 amino acids long. The V end lost 6 bases, the J end lost 5 bases, and 7 bases lay between the germline ends. Sequenced by immunoSEQ multiplex PCR; TCRdb stores in-frame clones only, minus some. The data show some 100,000 clones, with about nine tenths seen just once and about 1.7% held by the top ten. Material for sequencing was peripheral blood. V gene TRBV2 combines with J gene TRBJ1-1; possibly TRBD1 for D (5 bases). This receptor was obtained from a human donor with active COVID-19. The donor label of this sample is uncertain. CDR3 coding DNA: TGTGCCAGCAGACAGGCAACTGAAGCTTTCTTT. This translates into CASRQATEAFF.